This is a list of T cell receptor beta chains from one sample in a study of T cell repertoires in cytomegalovirus infection. MiXCR, applied by TCRdb to the reads, yields one record per CDR3 protein. The table includes a few hundred thousand distinct CDR3 sequences, around 15% detected once. Sequenced sample: PBMCs. All receptors derive from a human donor in good health (CMV status not recorded). Some clones in this sample may be carry-over from other donors' samples. Both conserved end residues are part of each CDR3. D genes are given only for firm matches. Not all rows give a size; the values are once, few, many and, for expanded clones, a class.

>TRBV7-9|TRBJ1-1|.|.
CASSLRGGLNTEAFF
TGTGCCAGCAGCTTAAGAGGAGGACTGAACACTGAAGCTTTCTTT
>TRBV20-1|TRBJ2-7|.|.
CSARAGAESEQYF
TGCAGTGCTAGAGCAGGGGCTGAGAGCGAGCAGTACTTC
>TRBV10-3|TRBJ2-1|many|TRBD1
CATTDRGWNEQFF
TGTGCCACGACGGACAGGGGGTGGAATGAGCAGTTCTTC
>TRBV20-1|TRBJ2-7|few|TRBD1
CSAPAGTADPYEQYF
TGCAGTGCTCCCGCCGGGACAGCCGATCCCTACGAGCAGTACTTC
>TRBV7-3|TRBJ2-3|few|TRBD2
CASSISGDNTDTQYF
TGTGCCAGCAGCATTAGCGGGGATAACACAGATACGCAGTATTTT
>TRBV5-1|TRBJ2-7|many|.
CASSQTGGEQYF
TGCGCCAGCAGCCAGACAGGTGGCGAGCAGTACTTC
>TRBV12-3/TRBV12-4|TRBJ2-7|many|TRBD2
CASSHPGLEYEQYF
TGTGCCAGCAGTCATCCGGGACTAGAGTACGAGCAGTACTTC
>TRBV28|TRBJ2-2|few|TRBD2
CASSLSGVNTGELFF
TGTGCCAGCAGCCTTAGCGGGGTGAACACCGGGGAGCTGTTTTTT
>TRBV7-2|TRBJ1-5|few|.
CASSSQWAGAGQPQHF
TGTGCCAGCAGCTCTCAATGGGCGGGGGCAGGGCAGCCCCAGCATTTT
>TRBV5-1|TRBJ1-1|.|.
CASSLALGNTEAFF
TGCGCCAGCAGCTTGGCCTTGGGGAACACTGAAGCTTTCTTT
>TRBV9|TRBJ2-5|many|TRBD2
CASSVGLAGTQETQYF
TGTGCCAGCAGCGTAGGGCTAGCGGGTACTCAAGAGACCCAGTACTTC
>TRBV2|TRBJ2-3|once|.
CASSEGLIADTQYF
TGTGCCAGCAGTGAGGGCCTTATAGCGGATACGCAGTATTTT
>TRBV7-8|TRBJ2-7|many|.
CASSLSTRTEQYF
TGTGCCAGCAGCCTCAGTACTAGGACCGAGCAGTACTTC
>TRBV20-1|TRBJ2-3|few|TRBD2
CSARGTSGRRETDTQYF
TGCAGTGCTAGGGGGACTAGCGGGAGGAGGGAGACAGATACGCAGTATTTT
>TRBV20-1|TRBJ1-2|many|.
CSARGGYGYTF
TGCAGTGCTAGGGGAGGGTATGGCTACACCTTC
>TRBV10-3|TRBJ1-1|many|.
CAISARPQGYEGTEAFF
TGTGCCATCAGTGCTAGGCCCCAGGGGTATGAAGGCACTGAAGCTTTCTTT
>TRBV20-1|TRBJ2-7|few|TRBD2
CSGNPLAEPYEQYF
TGCAGTGGTAACCCGCTAGCGGAACCCTACGAGCAGTACTTC
>TRBV6-2/TRBV6-3|TRBJ1-1|few|.
CASSFLSSGTEAFF
TGTGCCAGCAGTTTTCTCTCGAGTGGCACTGAAGCTTTCTTT
>TRBV5-1|TRBJ1-1|.|TRBD1
CASSLVGQGVHMNTEAFF
TGCGCCAGCAGCTTGGTAGGACAGGGGGTCCACATGAACACTGAAGCTTTCTTT
>TRBV20-1|TRBJ2-3|.|TRBD2
CSARRTSGASTDTQYF
TGCAGTGCTAGACGGACTAGCGGGGCCAGCACAGATACGCAGTATTTT
>TRBV4-1|TRBJ1-1|.|.
CASSQDKGLSTEAFF
TGCGCCAGCAGCCAAGATAAGGGATTGAGCACTGAAGCTTTCTTT
>TRBV12-5|TRBJ2-7|.|TRBD2
CASGLVAGAGTQYEQYF
TGTGCTAGTGGTTTGGTAGCGGGGGCAGGGACTCAGTACGAGCAGTACTTC
>TRBV20-1|TRBJ2-3|few|.
CSAPGQVSTDTQYF
TGCAGTGCCCCAGGGCAGGTTAGCACAGATACGCAGTATTTT
>TRBV5-1|TRBJ2-2|.|.
CASGLVETSVGELFF
TGCGCCAGCGGGCTTGTCGAGACTTCGGTCGGGGAGCTGTTTTTT
>TRBV6-2/TRBV6-3|TRBJ1-1|few|.
CASPWGEAFF
TGTGCCAGCCCATGGGGTGAAGCTTTCTTT
>TRBV6-2/TRBV6-3|TRBJ2-3|many|.
CASSRTDTDTQYF
TGTGCCAGCAGTCGGACAGACACAGATACGCAGTATTTT
>TRBV19|TRBJ2-1|.|.
CASSIRVVEYNEQFF
TGTGCCAGTAGTATCCGGGTTGTGGAGTACAATGAGCAGTTCTTC
>TRBV7-9|TRBJ2-3|many|.
CASSHVNTDTQYF
TGTGCCAGCAGCCATGTCAACACAGATACGCAGTATTTT
>TRBV5-6|TRBJ2-7|.|TRBD1
CASSLAGGQGRHEQYF
TGTGCCAGCAGCTTGGCCGGTGGACAGGGGCGACACGAGCAGTACTTC
>TRBV20-1|TRBJ2-7|.|TRBD1
CSADGTGDYEQYF
TGCAGTGCAGACGGGACAGGGGACTACGAGCAGTACTTC
>TRBV7-3|TRBJ2-1|few|TRBD2
CASSPSGGTNEQFF
TGTGCCAGCAGCCCTAGCGGGGGGACCAATGAGCAGTTCTTC
>TRBV7-3|TRBJ1-2|many|.
CASSQQPNYGYTF
TGTGCCAGCAGCCAACAGCCGAACTATGGCTACACCTTC
>TRBV7-2|TRBJ2-7|many|TRBD2
CASSPRSGRIYEQYF
TGTGCCAGCAGCCCCCGTAGCGGGAGGATATACGAGCAGTACTTC
>TRBV20-1|TRBJ1-6|few|.
CSAIVGNSPLHF
TGCAGTGCTATAGTGGGGAACTCACCCCTCCACTTT
>TRBV4-3|TRBJ2-3|.|.
CASSQDLGEVSTDTQYF
TGCGCCAGCAGCCAAGATCTGGGGGAAGTGAGCACAGATACGCAGTATTTT
>TRBV7-3|TRBJ2-2|few|.
CASSLIPLGAGELFF
TGTGCCAGCAGCTTAATCCCTTTGGGGGCCGGGGAGCTGTTTTTT
>TRBV28|TRBJ2-7|few|TRBD1
CASRETGGGEQYF
TGTGCCAGCAGGGAAACAGGGGGCGGAGAGCAGTACTTC
>TRBV7-2|TRBJ2-7|many|TRBD1
CASSWGDRGRGEQYF
TGTGCCAGCAGCTGGGGGGACAGGGGGCGAGGGGAGCAGTACTTC
>TRBV5-4|TRBJ1-1|many|.
CASSLVSDSEAFF
TGTGCCAGCAGCTTGGTGTCAGACTCTGAAGCTTTCTTT
>TRBV6-6|TRBJ2-7|.|TRBD1
CASRTGGGLNEQYF
TGTGCCAGCAGGACAGGGGGGGGTTTGAACGAGCAGTACTTC
>TRBV15|TRBJ1-2|.|.
CATSRDNQVYSGYTF
TGTGCCACCAGCAGAGATAATCAGGTTTACTCTGGCTACACCTTC
>TRBV5-1|TRBJ2-1|.|.
CASSLVLGGSYNEQFF
TGCGCCAGCAGCTTGGTCCTCGGAGGGTCCTACAATGAGCAGTTCTTC
>TRBV4-1|TRBJ1-1|many|.
CASTQLHGRDTEAFF
TGCGCCAGCACCCAATTGCACGGGAGGGACACTGAAGCTTTCTTT
>TRBV12-3/TRBV12-4|TRBJ2-2|many|.
CASSLLGAGELFF
TGTGCCAGCAGTTTACTGGGGGCCGGGGAGCTGTTTTTT
>TRBV7-9|TRBJ2-5|many|TRBD1
CASGQGYQETQYF
TGTGCCAGTGGACAGGGGTACCAAGAGACCCAGTACTTC
>TRBV4-1|TRBJ1-3|many|.
CASSQAFPSTHPDTIYF
TGCGCCAGCAGCCAAGCGTTCCCCTCGACTCATCCGGACACCATATATTTT
>TRBV5-4|TRBJ2-3|few|.
CASSLSGEGTQYF
TGTGCCAGCAGCTTGAGTGGGGAAGGTACGCAGTATTTT
>TRBV7-2|TRBJ2-7|.|TRBD1
CASSAGTGELEQYF
TGTGCCAGCAGCGCCGGGACAGGGGAACTCGAGCAGTACTTC
>TRBV28|TRBJ2-2|many|.
CASSLSPSGELFF
TGTGCCAGCAGTTTAAGTCCCTCCGGGGAGCTGTTTTTT
>TRBV28|TRBJ2-7|few|TRBD2
CASSMTSARRYEQYF
TGTGCCAGCAGTATGACTAGCGCGCGACGGTACGAGCAGTACTTC
>TRBV4-2|TRBJ2-2|few|TRBD1
CASSLDRAATGELFF
TGTGCCAGCAGCCTAGACAGGGCGGCGACCGGGGAGCTGTTTTTT